This TCR beta chain was captured in a study of T cells after yellow fever vaccination. Study results and caveats: A weaker secondary response peaked on day 5, the primary on day 15.

Via MiXCR, TCRdb re-called the 5' RACE reads, giving one row per CDR3 protein. The table records about 29,000 distinct CDR3 sequences, about 5% of them present only once. This clonotype came up many times. The antigen remains undetermined. The specimen comprised CD8+ T cells sorted from PBMCs, sampled 10 days after the yellow fever booster vaccination. The source is a man aged 30-40 years who received the YFV17D yellow fever vaccine.

This CDR3 reads CASGRLAGRTDTQYF. CDR3 in DNA: TGTGCCAGCGGGCGCCTAGCGGGTCGCACAGATACGCAGTATTTT. The chain couples TRBV7-2 to TRBJ2-3, with TRBD2 matching over 8 bases. The CDR3 covers 15 residues. CDR1 and CDR2 from the germline V gene are SGHTA and FQGNSA. V trimming: 8 bases; J trimming: 1 base; junction bases outside the gene matches: 8.